Given below is one TCR beta chain in context. The naive CD8 fraction comprised CD45RO-negative cells positively selected for CCR7 and excluded terminally differentiated effector memory CD45RA+ cells. Germline-derived CDR1 and CDR2 are PRHDT and FYEKMQ (reference sequence). V was cut by 5 bases and J by 2 bases, with 16 bases left in between. The CDR3 spans 15 residues. The sample belongs to a study of shared clonotypes between healthy human individuals. The table came from immunoSEQ multiplex PCR; TCRdb's copy has only in-frame clones and leaves some out. The sample lists 1.5 million to 2.5 million clones, around 96% occurring once.

The chain recombines TRBV13 with TRBJ2-7, with D possibly being TRBD1 (6 bases). This sequence originates from a man between 18 and 29 years old in good health. The sequencing input was naive CD8+ T cells sorted from blood. CDR3 sequence: CASSPRQELTYEQYF. The CDR3 bases are TGTGCCAGCAGCCCAAGACAGGAACTGACCTACGAGCAGTACTTC.